This TCR beta chain was recovered during a study of blood T cell repertoires in COVID-19. Study details: Samples representing acute and convalescent COVID-19 were sourced from the United States, Italy and Spain.

The CDR3 consists of 15 residues. CDR1 is WSHSY and CDR2 is SAAADI in the germline V gene. Trimming at V came to 7 bases and at J to 7 bases, leaving 8 bases not matched to a gene. In the original processing: Scientists estimated how many nucleated cells there were by amplifying reference gene primers. The method was immunoSEQ multiplex PCR; TCRdb's version includes in-frame clones alone and lacks a portion of them. V, J and clone size reflect that table, while D and trimming were determined from the DNA. The profile shows roughly 100,000 clones, about 85% of them singletons. This chain connects TRBV10-2 to TRBJ2-3, with 13 nucleotides matching TRBD2. What was sequenced was peripheral blood. The clonotype was recovered from a human donor in a cohort sampled during active COVID-19. The CDR3 loop is CASIVTSGRRYTQYF. Written as DNA, the CDR3 is TGCGCCAGCATTGTGACTAGCGGGAGGCGCTATACGCAGTATTTT.